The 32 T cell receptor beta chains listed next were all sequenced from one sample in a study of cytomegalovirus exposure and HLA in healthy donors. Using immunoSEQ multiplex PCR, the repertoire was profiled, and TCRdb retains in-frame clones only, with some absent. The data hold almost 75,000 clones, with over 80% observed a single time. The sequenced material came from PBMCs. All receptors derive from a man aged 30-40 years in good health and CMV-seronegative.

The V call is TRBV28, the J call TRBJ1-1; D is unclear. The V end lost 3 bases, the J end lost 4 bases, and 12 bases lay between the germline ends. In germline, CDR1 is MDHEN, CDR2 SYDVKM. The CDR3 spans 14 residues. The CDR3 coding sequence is TGTGCCAGCAGTTTGCTAGGACTAGGCACTGAAGCTTTCTTT. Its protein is CASSLLGLGTEAFF.

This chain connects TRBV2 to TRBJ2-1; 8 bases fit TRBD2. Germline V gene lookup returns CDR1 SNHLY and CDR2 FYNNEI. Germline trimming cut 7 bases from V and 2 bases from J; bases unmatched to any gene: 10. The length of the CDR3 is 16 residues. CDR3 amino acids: CASTQELAGAYNEQFF. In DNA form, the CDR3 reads TGTGCCAGCACTCAGGAGCTAGCGGGCGCCTACAATGAGCAGTTCTTC. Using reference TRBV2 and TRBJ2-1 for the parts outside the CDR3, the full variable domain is EPEVTQTPSHQVTQMGQEVILRCVPISNHLYFYWYRQILGQKVEFLVSFYNNEISEKSEIFDDQFSVERPDGSNFTLKIRSTKLEDSAMYFCASTQELAGAYNEQFFGPGTRLTVL.

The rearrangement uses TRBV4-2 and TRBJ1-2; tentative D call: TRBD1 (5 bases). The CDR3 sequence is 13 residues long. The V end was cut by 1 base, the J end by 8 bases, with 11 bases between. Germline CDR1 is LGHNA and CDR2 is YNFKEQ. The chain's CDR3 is CASSQGGGVGYTF. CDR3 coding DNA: TGTGCCAGCAGCCAAGGGGGCGGGGTCGGCTACACCTTC.

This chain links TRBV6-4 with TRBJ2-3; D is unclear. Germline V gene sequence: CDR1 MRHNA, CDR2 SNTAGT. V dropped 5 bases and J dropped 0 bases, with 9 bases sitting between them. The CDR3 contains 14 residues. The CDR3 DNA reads TGTGCCAGCAGTTTAGCCTATAGCACAGATACGCAGTATTTT. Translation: CASSLAYSTDTQYF.

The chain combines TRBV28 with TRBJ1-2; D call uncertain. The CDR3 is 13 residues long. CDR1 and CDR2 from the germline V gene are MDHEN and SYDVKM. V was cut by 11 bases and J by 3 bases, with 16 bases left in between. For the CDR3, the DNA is TGTGCCTATGGAGGAAGACGAGACTATGGCTACACCTTC. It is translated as CAYGGRRDYGYTF.

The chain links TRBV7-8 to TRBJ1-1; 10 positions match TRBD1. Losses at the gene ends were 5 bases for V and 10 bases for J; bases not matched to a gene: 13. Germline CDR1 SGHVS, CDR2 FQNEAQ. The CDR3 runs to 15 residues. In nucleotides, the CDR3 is TGTGCCAGCAGCCCCGGGACAGGGGCGATTCGGGGAGCTTTCTTT. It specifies CASSPGTGAIRGAFF.

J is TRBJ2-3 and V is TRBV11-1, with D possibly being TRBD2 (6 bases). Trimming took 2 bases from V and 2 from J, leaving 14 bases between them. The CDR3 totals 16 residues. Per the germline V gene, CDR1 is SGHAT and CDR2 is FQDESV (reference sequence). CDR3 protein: CASSLQGLSTTDTQYF. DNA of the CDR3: TGTGCCAGCAGCTTACAGGGACTTTCTACCACAGATACGCAGTATTTT.

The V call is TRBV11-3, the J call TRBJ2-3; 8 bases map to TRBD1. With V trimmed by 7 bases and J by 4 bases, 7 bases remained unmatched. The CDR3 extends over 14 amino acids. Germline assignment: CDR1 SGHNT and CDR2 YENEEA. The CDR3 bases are TGTGCCAGCATGTCAGGGGGCAGCGCAGATACGCAGTATTTT. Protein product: CASMSGGSADTQYF.

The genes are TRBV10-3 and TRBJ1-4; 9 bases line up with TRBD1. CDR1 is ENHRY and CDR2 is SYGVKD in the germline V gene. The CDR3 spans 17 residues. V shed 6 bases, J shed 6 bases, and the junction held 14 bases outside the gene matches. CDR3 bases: TGTGCCATCAGCGACACCCCCACAGGGGGCGTCCATGAAAAACTGTTTTTT. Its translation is CAISDTPTGGVHEKLFF.

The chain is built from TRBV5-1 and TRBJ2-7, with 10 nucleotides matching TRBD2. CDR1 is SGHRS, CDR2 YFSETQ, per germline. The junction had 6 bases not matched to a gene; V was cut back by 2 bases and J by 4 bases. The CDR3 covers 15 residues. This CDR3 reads CASSFTSGTQYEQYV. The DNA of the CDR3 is TGCGCCAGCAGCTTTACTAGCGGGACTCAGTACGAGCAGTACGTC.

CDR3 in DNA: TGTGCCAGCAGCCCGGGGACTAGCGGGAGCGGGGAAAACATTCAGTACTTC. Translating it yields CASSPGTSGSGENIQYF. V and J are TRBV7-9 and TRBJ2-4; TRBD2 aligns across 14 bases. Germline loops: CDR1 SEHNR, CDR2 FQNEAQ (reference sequence). V lost 5 bases to trimming and J lost 5 bases; unmatched junction nucleotides: 8. The CDR3 has 17 residues.

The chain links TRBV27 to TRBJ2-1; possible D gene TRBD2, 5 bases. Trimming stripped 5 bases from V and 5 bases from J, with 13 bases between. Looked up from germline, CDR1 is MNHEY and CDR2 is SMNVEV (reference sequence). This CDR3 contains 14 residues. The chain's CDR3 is CASSRDYYDNEQFF. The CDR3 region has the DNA TGTGCCAGCAGTCGAGACTATTACGACAATGAGCAGTTCTTC.

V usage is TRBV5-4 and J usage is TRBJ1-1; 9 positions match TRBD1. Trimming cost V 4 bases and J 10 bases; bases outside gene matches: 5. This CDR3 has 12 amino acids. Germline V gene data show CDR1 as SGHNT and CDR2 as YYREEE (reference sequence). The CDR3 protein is CASSMKGQGAFF. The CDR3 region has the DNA TGTGCCAGCAGCATGAAGGGACAGGGAGCTTTCTTT.

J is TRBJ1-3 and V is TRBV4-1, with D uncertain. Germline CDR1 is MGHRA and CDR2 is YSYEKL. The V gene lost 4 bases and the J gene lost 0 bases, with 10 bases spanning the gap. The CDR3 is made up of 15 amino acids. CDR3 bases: TGCGCCAGCAGCCCGACACGAGACTCTGGAAACACCATATATTTT. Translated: CASSPTRDSGNTIYF.

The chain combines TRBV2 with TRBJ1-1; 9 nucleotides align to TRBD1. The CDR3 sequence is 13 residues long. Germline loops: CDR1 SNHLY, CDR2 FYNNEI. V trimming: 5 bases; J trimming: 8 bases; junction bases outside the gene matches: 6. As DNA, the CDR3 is TGTGCCAGCAGTTTCATGGGACAGGGAGAAGCTTTCTTT. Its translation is CASSFMGQGEAFF.

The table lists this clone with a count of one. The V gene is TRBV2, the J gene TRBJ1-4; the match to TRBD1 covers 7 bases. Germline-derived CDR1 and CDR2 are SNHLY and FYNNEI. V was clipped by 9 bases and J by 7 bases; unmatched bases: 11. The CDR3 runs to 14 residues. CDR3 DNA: TGTGCCAGTCGTCAGGGGACAGAAGGTGAAAAACTGTTTTTT. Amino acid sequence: CASRQGTEGEKLFF.

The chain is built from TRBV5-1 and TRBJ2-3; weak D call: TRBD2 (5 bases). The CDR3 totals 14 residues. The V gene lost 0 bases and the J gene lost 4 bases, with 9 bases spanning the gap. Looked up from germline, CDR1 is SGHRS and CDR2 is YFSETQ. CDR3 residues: CASSLGQRADTQYF. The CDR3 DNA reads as TGCGCCAGCAGCTTGGGCCAGAGGGCAGATACGCAGTATTTT. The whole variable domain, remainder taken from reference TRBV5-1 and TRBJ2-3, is KAGVTQTPRYLIKTRGQQVTLSCSPISGHRSVSWYQQTPGQGLQFLFEYFSETQRNKGNFPGRFSGRQFSNSRSEMNVSTLELGDSALYLCASSLGQRADTQYFGPGTRLTVL.

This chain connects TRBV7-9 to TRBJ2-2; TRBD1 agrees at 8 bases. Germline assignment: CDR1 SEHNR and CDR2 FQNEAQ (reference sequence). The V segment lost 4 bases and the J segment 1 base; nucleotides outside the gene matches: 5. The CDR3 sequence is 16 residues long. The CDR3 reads CASSYYGTGNTGELFF. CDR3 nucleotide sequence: TGTGCCAGCAGCTATTACGGGACAGGGAACACCGGGGAGCTGTTTTTT.

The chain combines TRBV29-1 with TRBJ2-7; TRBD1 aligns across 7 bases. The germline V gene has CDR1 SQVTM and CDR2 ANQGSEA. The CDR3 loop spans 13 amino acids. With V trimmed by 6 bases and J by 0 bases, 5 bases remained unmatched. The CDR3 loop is CSVGWTGSYEQYF. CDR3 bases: TGCAGCGTCGGTTGGACAGGCTCCTACGAGCAGTACTTC.

In nucleotides, the CDR3 is TGTGCCAGCAGCCGGGGACTAGCGGGGGCATGGGATACGCAGTATTTT. It yields the protein CASSRGLAGAWDTQYF. The chain carries TRBV14 and TRBJ2-3, with 14 bases matching TRBD2. Germline V CDR1 and CDR2: SGHDN, FVKESK. This CDR3 spans 16 amino acids. The V segment lost 4 bases and the J segment 6 bases; nucleotides outside the gene matches: 6.

The CDR3 sequence is CSVGVGGGANEQFF. The CDR3 bases are TGCAGCGTTGGGGTGGGCGGGGGTGCCAATGAGCAGTTCTTC. V and J are TRBV29-1 and TRBJ2-1; 7 bases are a match to TRBD2. V was pared by 4 bases and J by 6 bases, with 9 bases of the junction left unmatched. Germline values: CDR1 SQVTM, CDR2 ANQGSEA. The CDR3 runs to 14 residues.

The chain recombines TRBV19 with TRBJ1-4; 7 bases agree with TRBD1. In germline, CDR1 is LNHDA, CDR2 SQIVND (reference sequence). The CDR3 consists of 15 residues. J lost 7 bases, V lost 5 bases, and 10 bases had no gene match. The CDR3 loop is CASSGNRGTGEKLFF. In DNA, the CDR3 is TGTGCCAGTAGTGGTAACAGGGGAACTGGTGAAAAACTGTTTTTT.

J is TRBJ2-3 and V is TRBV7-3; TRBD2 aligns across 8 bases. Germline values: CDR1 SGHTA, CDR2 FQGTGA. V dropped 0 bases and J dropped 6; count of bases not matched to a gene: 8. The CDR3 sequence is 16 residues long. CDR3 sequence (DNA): TGTGCCAGCAGCTTAACGGGTGCAGCGGGAGATGATACGCAGTATTTT. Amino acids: CASSLTGAAGDDTQYF.

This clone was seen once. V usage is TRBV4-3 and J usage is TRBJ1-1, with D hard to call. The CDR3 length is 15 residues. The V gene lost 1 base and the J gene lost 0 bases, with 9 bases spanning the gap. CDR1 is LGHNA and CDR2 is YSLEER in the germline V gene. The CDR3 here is CASSQVARVNTEAFF. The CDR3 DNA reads TGCGCCAGCAGCCAAGTTGCTAGAGTGAACACTGAAGCTTTCTTT.

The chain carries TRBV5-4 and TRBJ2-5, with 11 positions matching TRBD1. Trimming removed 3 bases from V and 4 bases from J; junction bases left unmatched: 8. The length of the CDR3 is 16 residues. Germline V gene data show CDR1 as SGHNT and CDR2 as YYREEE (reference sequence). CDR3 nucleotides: TGTGCCAGCAGCTCCGCGGGACAGGGGGTTGGAGAGACCCAGTACTTC. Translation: CASSSAGQGVGETQYF.

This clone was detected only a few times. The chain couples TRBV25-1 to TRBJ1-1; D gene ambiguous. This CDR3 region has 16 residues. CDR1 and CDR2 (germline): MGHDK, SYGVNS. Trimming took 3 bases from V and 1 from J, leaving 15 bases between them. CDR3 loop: CASSDDTYHPNTEAFF. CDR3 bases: TGTGCCAGCAGTGACGACACTTACCACCCGAACACTGAAGCTTTCTTT.

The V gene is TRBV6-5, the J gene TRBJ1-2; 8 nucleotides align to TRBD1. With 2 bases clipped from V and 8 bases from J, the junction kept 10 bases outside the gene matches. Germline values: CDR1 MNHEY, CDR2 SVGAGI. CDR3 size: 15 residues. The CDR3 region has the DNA TGTGCCAGCAGTTACCAGAACCCAGGGGGCAAAGGCTACACCTTC. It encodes CASSYQNPGGKGYTF.

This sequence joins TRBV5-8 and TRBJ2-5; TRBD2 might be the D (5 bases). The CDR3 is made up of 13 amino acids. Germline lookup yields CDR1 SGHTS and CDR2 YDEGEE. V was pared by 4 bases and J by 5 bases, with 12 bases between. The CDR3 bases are TGTGCCAGCAGCCCAACTAGGAGGGAGACCCAGTACTTC. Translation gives CASSPTRRETQYF.

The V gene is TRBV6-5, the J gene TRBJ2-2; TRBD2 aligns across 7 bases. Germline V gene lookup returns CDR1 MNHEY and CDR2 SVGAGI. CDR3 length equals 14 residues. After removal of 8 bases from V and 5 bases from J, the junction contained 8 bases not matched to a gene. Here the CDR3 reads CASASLGGTGELFF. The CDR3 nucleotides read TGTGCCAGCGCATCACTGGGGGGGACCGGGGAGCTGTTTTTT.

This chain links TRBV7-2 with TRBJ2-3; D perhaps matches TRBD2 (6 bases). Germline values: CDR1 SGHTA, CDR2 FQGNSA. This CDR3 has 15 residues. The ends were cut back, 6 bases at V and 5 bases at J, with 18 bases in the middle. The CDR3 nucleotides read TGTGCCAGCAGTCGCCCGCCGGGGGATTTAGATACGCAGTATTTT. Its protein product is CASSRPPGDLDTQYF.

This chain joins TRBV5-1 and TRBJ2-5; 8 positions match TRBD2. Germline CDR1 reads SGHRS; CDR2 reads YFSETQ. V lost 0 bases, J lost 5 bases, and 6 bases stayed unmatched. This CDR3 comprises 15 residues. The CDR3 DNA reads TGCGCCAGCAGCTTGGGAGCGGGGGAGGGCGAGACCCAGTACTTC. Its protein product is CASSLGAGEGETQYF. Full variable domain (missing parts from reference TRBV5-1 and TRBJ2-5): KAGVTQTPRYLIKTRGQQVTLSCSPISGHRSVSWYQQTPGQGLQFLFEYFSETQRNKGNFPGRFSGRQFSNSRSEMNVSTLELGDSALYLCASSLGAGEGETQYFGPGTRLLVL.

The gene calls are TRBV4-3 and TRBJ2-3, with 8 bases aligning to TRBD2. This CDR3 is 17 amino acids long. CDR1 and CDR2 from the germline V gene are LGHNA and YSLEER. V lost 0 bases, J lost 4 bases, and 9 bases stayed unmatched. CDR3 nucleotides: TGCGCCAGCAGCCAAGAGAGGTTTAGCGGGGTCGCAGATACGCAGTATTTT. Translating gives CASSQERFSGVADTQYF.